The 7 T cell receptor beta chains reported below all come from one sample, sequenced in a study of blood T cell repertoires in COVID-19. Measured with immunoSEQ multiplex PCR; TCRdb has only the in-frame clones, and not every one. The data contain about 270,000 clones, approximately 90% of them singletons. Sequencing used PBMCs or T cells enriched from blood (not recorded which). All receptors come from a man aged 40-49 years who had been exposed to COVID-19.

The V gene is TRBV15, the J gene TRBJ2-7, with TRBD2 identical over 12 bases. The CDR3 extends over 16 amino acids. The V and J ends lost 2 bases and 4 bases, in that order; junction bases with no gene match: 6. Germline V gene sequence: CDR1 LNHNV, CDR2 YYDKDF (reference sequence). CDR3 loop: CATSRRLAGALYEQYF. CDR3 sequence (DNA): TGTGCCACCAGCAGACGACTAGCGGGAGCTCTTTACGAGCAGTACTTC.

This rearrangement joins TRBV6-2 or TRBV6-3 to TRBJ2-5; D is unresolved. Trimming left V 5 bases short and J 3 bases short, with 4 bases between. The CDR3 is made up of 11 amino acids. Germline lookup yields CDR1 MNHEY and CDR2 SVGEGT. CDR3 bases: TGTGCCAGCAGTCGCGAAGAGACCCAGTACTTC. Translation: CASSREETQYF.

The gene calls are TRBV7-9 and TRBJ2-1; TRBD1 might be the D (6 bases). CDR3 length equals 13 residues. The germline gives CDR1 SEHNR, CDR2 FQNEAQ (reference sequence). The V end lost 6 bases, the J end lost 6 bases, and 12 bases lay between the germline ends. CDR3 nucleotide sequence: TGTGCCAGCAGATCCCCGGACAGCAATGAGCAGTTCTTC. This translates into CASRSPDSNEQFF.

The chain couples TRBV11-2 to TRBJ2-5; 8 positions agree with TRBD2. Trimming at V came to 2 bases and at J to 1 base, leaving 0 bases not matched to a gene. The germline V gene encodes CDR1 SGHAT and CDR2 FQNNGV. The CDR3 contains 14 residues. CDR3 nucleotides: TGTGCCAGCAGCTTAACTAGCGGCCAAGAGACCCAGTACTTC. Protein sequence: CASSLTSGQETQYF.

This sequence joins TRBV6-2 or TRBV6-3 and TRBJ1-5, with D perhaps TRBD1 (6 bases). CDR3 length: 18 residues. The germline gives CDR1 MNHEY, CDR2 SVGEGT. V was trimmed by 5 bases and J by 1 base, leaving 21 bases between them. The CDR3 region has the DNA TGTGCCAGCAGTCTTATAGGGACTACAGGGATGAGCAATCAGCCCCAGCATTTT. Its translation: CASSLIGTTGMSNQPQHF.

Here the CDR3 DNA reads TGTGCCAGCAGCGGGTTTAGCCCGCGTACGCAGTATTTT. Translating gives CASSGFSPRTQYF. The rearrangement joins TRBV28 to TRBJ2-3, with D unclear. Per germline, CDR1 MDHEN and CDR2 SYDVKM. The V gene lost 6 bases and the J gene lost 8 bases, with 15 bases spanning the gap. The CDR3 has 13 residues.

V usage is TRBV20-1 and J usage is TRBJ2-1; D unresolved. V was clipped by 3 bases and J by 0 bases, with 9 bases between them. The CDR3 contains 14 residues. Germline loops: CDR1 DFQATT, CDR2 SNEGSKA (reference sequence). The CDR3 here is CSASHLSSYNEQFF. The CDR3 DNA is TGCAGTGCTAGTCACTTGTCCTCCTACAATGAGCAGTTCTTC.